This T cell receptor beta chain was sequenced in a study of cytomegalovirus exposure and HLA in healthy donors. Comment on this clone: The target antigen is unknown.

It was with 60 Vbeta and 13 Jbeta primers that the PCR ran. Measured with immunoSEQ multiplex PCR; TCRdb has only the in-frame clones, and not every one. Of around 85,000 clones in the sample, approximately 75% were seen once. Germline CDR1 WSHSY, CDR2 SAAADI. The CDR3 is 15 residues long. V shed 2 bases, J shed 3 bases, and the junction held 3 bases outside the gene matches. Study observations and caveats: HLA alleles showed associations with 16,951 TCR beta sequences in a later analysis, at a 0.05 false discovery rate. The authors assumed roughly uniform sequencing depth across donors for presence/absence analyses. Most TCR beta V segments were productive about 87% or about 30% of the time in an earlier analysis. What a later analysis showed was that several of the most significant clusters appeared linked to common viral pathogens.

The clonotype originates from a man in his sixties in good health and CMV-seronegative. The chain combines TRBV10-2 with TRBJ2-1, with 8 bases that match TRBD1. Source material: PBMCs. This chain's CDR3 is CASSEGTGHYNEQFF. The CDR3 nucleotides are TGCGCCAGCAGTGAGGGGACAGGCCACTACAATGAGCAGTTCTTC.